This T cell receptor (beta chain) was sequenced during a study of blood T cell repertoires in COVID-19. Study-wide background: The study drew acute and convalescent COVID-19 samples from the United States, Italy and Spain. Sample material is recorded as cDNA or gDNA derived from T cells, B-cell-depleted T cells, or PBMCs.

The CDR3 is made up of 13 amino acids. Germline V gene lookup returns CDR1 SGHRS and CDR2 YFSETQ. V lost 4 bases to trimming and J lost 8 bases, with 15 bases between them. The authors' processing: Amplification with reference gene primers provided the estimates of nucleated cell counts. Assay: immunoSEQ multiplex PCR; the TCRdb copy retains only in-frame clones and omits some. V and J calls and clone size follow that table, whereas D and trimming were derived from the DNA. Among 95,000 to 110,000 clones listed, roughly 90% were seen once. Specimen: peripheral blood. The chain combines TRBV5-1 with TRBJ1-2; tentative D call: TRBD1 (6 bases). This receptor was obtained from a human donor in a cohort sampled during active COVID-19. The CDR3: CASSLTGPGGYTF. The CDR3 nucleotides are TGCGCCAGCAGCCTCACAGGGCCCGGGGGCTACACCTTC.